This T cell receptor beta chain was recovered during a study of a mutant IDH1 vaccine in newly diagnosed glioma (dated by TCRdb to the early 2020s). The study in broad terms: The roughly 35 treated patients were around 60% male and around 40% female, with a mean age of about 43 years. Peripheral blood samples were drawn at six visits, namely V03 (baseline), V05, V07, V10, V12 and V13. For exploratory analyses, longitudinal TCRB deep sequencing was carried out in under 30 treated patients wherever samples were available. Prior to enrollment, standard therapy consisting of radiotherapy alone, temozolomide alone, or radiochemotherapy with temozolomide had been administered to patients, with the combination being received by most patients.

The intended sense of this specimen's time point label: baseline, week 1 (first vaccination visit). Read against the paper, the sample's treatment or condition label means: pre-vaccination baseline after standard-of-care therapy. Newly diagnosed WHO grade 3 or 4 IDH1-mutant astrocytomas showing loss of nuclear ATRX were present in the donors. The samples were drawn from NOA16, a multicentre, single-arm, open-label phase I trial in Germany that tested a mutant IDH1 peptide vaccine in humans for the first time. Visit V03 blood draws served as the baseline sample for immunogenicity testing. Genomic DNA for TCRB sequencing was extracted from EDTA blood using the DNeasy Blood and Tissue Kit. The method was the immunoSEQ multiplex PCR assay. The hsTCRB Kit was used according to the manufacturer's protocol to amplify rearranged TCR beta chain sequences. Sequencing of TCRB libraries was carried out on an Illumina MiSeq. The paper's processing steps were these. The proprietary platform of the kit vendor was used for demultiplexing, trimming and gene mapping. The table was pulled from immuneACCESS by TCRdb, which kept in-frame rearrangements only. Such tables lose some clones; where checked, under half of the loss comes from unresolved V genes, and the rest has no known cause. V and J calls and clone size are given by that table; D and trimming were obtained from the DNA. Present in this sample are more than 20,000 clones, roughly nine tenths of which were seen just once. The ten biggest clones cover over 9% of the sample.

V and J lose 6 bases and 7 bases, and a span of 16 bases separates them. The CDR3 holds 15 amino acids from the cysteine to the phenylalanine. Left in the record is the CDR3 DNA by itself, 45 bases read in frame from the first base. The germline V gene sets CDR1 to KGHSH and CDR2 to LQKENI. Notes on this clone: Its binding antigen is unknown. The input lacks base qualities; no much larger clone sits a single base away.

Here is what the overall study found, with its caveats: The authors stated that sample limitations prevented analyses of patient blood samples from being reproduced. Pseudoprogression seemed to be unrelated to changes in the top peripheral T cell clonotypes found by TCRB sequencing. Immune responses induced by the vaccine were seen in around 93% of patients across multiple MHC alleles. Availability determined which PBMC samples were chosen for TCRB deep sequencing.

Sequencing used PBMCs, obtained from a glioma patient treated with radiotherapy, temozolomide or both. Recombination linked TRBV18 to TRBJ1-6, and possibly TRBD1, on 6 matching bases. The clonotype comes from a young man with glioma. This receptor has the CDR3 CASSTRQVENSPLHF. The base sequence is TGTGCCAGCTCCACTCGACAGGTGGAGAATTCACCCCTCCACTTT.